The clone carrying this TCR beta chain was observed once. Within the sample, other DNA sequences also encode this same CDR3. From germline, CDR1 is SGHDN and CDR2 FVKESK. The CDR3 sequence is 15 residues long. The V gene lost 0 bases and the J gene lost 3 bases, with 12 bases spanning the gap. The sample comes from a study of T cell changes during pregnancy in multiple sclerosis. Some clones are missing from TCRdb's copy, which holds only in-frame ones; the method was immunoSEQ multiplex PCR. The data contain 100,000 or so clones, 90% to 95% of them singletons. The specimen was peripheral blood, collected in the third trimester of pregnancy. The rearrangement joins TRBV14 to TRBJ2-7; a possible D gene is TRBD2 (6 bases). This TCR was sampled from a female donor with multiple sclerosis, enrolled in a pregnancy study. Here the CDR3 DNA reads TGTGCCAGCAGCCAAGATGGTTGGGAGGACTACGAGCAGTACTTC. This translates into CASSQDGWEDYEQYF.